This T cell receptor beta chain was identified in a study of blood T cell repertoires in COVID-19. In the study overall: The study drew acute and convalescent COVID-19 samples from the United States, Italy and Spain. In each case, the material was cDNA or gDNA derived from T cells, B-cell-depleted T cells, or PBMCs.

V shed 1 base, J shed 4 bases, and the junction held 7 bases outside the gene matches. CDR3 size: 17 residues. Germline assignment: CDR1 LNHNV and CDR2 YYDKDF (reference sequence). As originally analysed: Counts of nucleated cells, estimated from reference gene primer amplification, were obtained. The protocol was immunoSEQ multiplex PCR, while the TCRdb copy is restricted to in-frame clones and leaves out a portion. V, J and clone size are taken as reported in that table, and D and trimming were inferred from the DNA itself. Of 55,000 to 80,000 clones listed, about 83% are singletons. The gene calls are TRBV15 and TRBJ2-1, with TRBD2 matching over 10 bases. Sequencing was performed on peripheral blood. This receptor was taken from a human donor in a cohort sampled during active COVID-19. The CDR3 DNA reads TGTGCCACCAGCAGAGGTTCGGCTAGCGGGAGTTACAATGAGCAGTTCTTC. Encoded protein: CATSRGSASGSYNEQFF.